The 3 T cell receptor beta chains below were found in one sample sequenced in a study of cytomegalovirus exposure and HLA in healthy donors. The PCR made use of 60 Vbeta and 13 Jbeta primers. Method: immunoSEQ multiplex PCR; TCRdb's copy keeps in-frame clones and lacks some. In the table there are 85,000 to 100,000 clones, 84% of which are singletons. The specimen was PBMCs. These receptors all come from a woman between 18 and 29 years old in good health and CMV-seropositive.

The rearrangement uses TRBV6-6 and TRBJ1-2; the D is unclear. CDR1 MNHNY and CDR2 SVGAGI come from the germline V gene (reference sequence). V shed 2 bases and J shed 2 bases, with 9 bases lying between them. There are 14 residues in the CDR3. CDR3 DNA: TGTGCCAGCAGTTACGAGGGAGAAAACTATGGCTACACCTTC. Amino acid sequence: CASSYEGENYGYTF.

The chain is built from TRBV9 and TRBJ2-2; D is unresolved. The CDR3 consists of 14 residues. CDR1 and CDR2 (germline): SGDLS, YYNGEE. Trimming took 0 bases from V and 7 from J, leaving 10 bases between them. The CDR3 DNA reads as TGTGCCAGCAGCGTAGTGGTAGATAACGGGGAGCTGTTTTTT. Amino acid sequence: CASSVVVDNGELFF. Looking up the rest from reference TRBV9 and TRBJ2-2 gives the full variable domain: DSGVTQTPKHLITATGQRVTLRCSPRSGDLSVYWYQQSLDQGLQFLIQYYNGEERAKGNILERFSAQQFPDLHSELNLSSLELGDSALYFCASSVVVDNGELFFGEGSRLTVL.

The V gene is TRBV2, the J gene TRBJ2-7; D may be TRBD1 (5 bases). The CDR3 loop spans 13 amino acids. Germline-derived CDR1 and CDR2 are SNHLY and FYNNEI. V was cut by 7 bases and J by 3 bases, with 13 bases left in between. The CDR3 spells CASKSEDNYEQYF. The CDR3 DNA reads TGTGCCAGCAAGTCAGAGGACAACTACGAGCAGTACTTC.